This is a list of T cell receptor beta chains from one sample in a study of cytomegalovirus exposure and HLA in healthy donors. Profiling relied on immunoSEQ multiplex PCR, and the TCRdb table lists in-frame clones only, not all of them. The data hold about 190,000 clones, with 60% to 80% observed a single time. Source material: PBMCs. The receptors derive from a woman aged 18-29 years in good health and CMV-seronegative. The CDR3 runs from the conserved cysteine through the conserved F or W. D genes are given only for firm matches. Expanded clones are given a class, and other clones once, few, many or no size at all.

V,D,J,size,CDR3,DNA
TRBV9,TRBD1,TRBJ1-5,once,CASSATGVGQPQHF,TGTGCCAGCAGCGCGACAGGGGTGGGTCAGCCCCAGCATTTT
TRBV15,NA,TRBJ1-1,NA,CATSDSANTEAFF,TGTGCCACCAGCGACAGTGCGAACACTGAAGCTTTCTTT
TRBV19,TRBD2,TRBJ2-1,NA,CASSRGTSGRTEQFF,TGTGCCAGTAGTCGCGGGACTAGCGGGAGGACTGAGCAGTTCTTC
TRBV19,NA,TRBJ1-1,NA,CASSISGNTEAFF,TGTGCCAGTAGTATATCGGGGAACACTGAAGCTTTCTTT
TRBV28,NA,TRBJ2-7,NA,CASSLGDSGSYEQYF,TGTGCCAGCAGTTTAGGGGACAGCGGGTCCTACGAGCAGTACTTC
TRBV6-5,TRBD1,TRBJ1-1,NA,CASSYDSRTGEAFF,TGTGCCAGCAGTTACGACTCTCGGACAGGCGAAGCTTTCTTT
TRBV7-2,NA,TRBJ2-2,NA,CASSPLPSNTGELFF,TGTGCCAGCAGCCCCCTTCCTTCGAACACCGGGGAGCTGTTTTTT
TRBV27,TRBD2,TRBJ2-1,NA,CASSRPLAGGLLSYNEQFF,TGTGCCAGCAGTCGACCACTAGCGGGAGGGCTCCTATCCTACAATGAGCAGTTCTTC
TRBV18,TRBD2,TRBJ2-1,NA,CASSPLRPGLADNEQFF,TGTGCCAGCTCACCCCTACGGCCGGGACTAGCAGACAATGAGCAGTTCTTC
TRBV2,NA,TRBJ2-1,few,CASSEYGEQFF,TGTGCCAGCAGCGAGTATGGTGAGCAGTTCTTC
TRBV28,TRBD1,TRBJ1-6,NA,CASSPHTDRGLNSPLHF,TGTGCCAGCAGTCCACATACGGACAGGGGGCTCAATTCACCCCTCCACTTT
TRBV5-1,NA,TRBJ1-4,NA,CASSPVGTTNEKLFF,TGCGCCAGCAGCCCGGTCGGTACAACTAATGAAAAACTGTTTTTT
TRBV9,TRBD1,TRBJ2-7,few,CASSVAPTGGVEQYF,TGTGCCAGCAGCGTAGCCCCGACAGGGGGTGTAGAGCAGTACTTC
TRBV6-1,TRBD1,TRBJ1-2,NA,CASSGQGGYTF,TGTGCCAGCAGTGGACAGGGTGGCTACACCTTC
TRBV27,NA,TRBJ2-1,NA,CASTSAPGKGYNEQFF,TGTGCCAGCACTAGCGCCCCCGGAAAGGGGTACAATGAGCAGTTCTTC
TRBV2,TRBD1,TRBJ1-1,NA,CASRGTGLNTEAFF,TGTGCCAGCAGGGGGACAGGGCTGAACACTGAAGCTTTCTTT
TRBV7-7,NA,TRBJ2-1,NA,CASSLYAGMNDNEQFF,TGTGCCAGCAGCTTATATGCAGGGATGAACGACAATGAGCAGTTCTTC
TRBV7-3,NA,TRBJ1-1,NA,CASSLGRNTEAFF,TGTGCCAGCAGCTTAGGGCGGAACACTGAAGCTTTCTTT
TRBV7-3,TRBD2,TRBJ2-3,NA,CASSLGGSGVQDTQYF,TGTGCCAGCAGCTTAGGGGGTAGCGGGGTCCAGGATACGCAGTATTTT
TRBV18,TRBD1,TRBJ1-4,once,CASSLGQGEKLFF,TGTGCCAGCTCACTAGGACAGGGTGAAAAACTGTTTTTT
TRBV15,TRBD1,TRBJ2-5,NA,CATSRATTKTGQETQYF,TGTGCCACCAGCAGAGCCACGACTAAGACAGGGCAAGAGACCCAGTACTTC
TRBV7-2,TRBD1,TRBJ2-1,NA,CASSSRDRRNEQFF,TGTGCCAGCAGCTCCCGGGACAGAAGAAATGAGCAGTTCTTC
TRBV2,TRBD1,TRBJ1-2,NA,CASSWGTGINYGYTF,TGTGCCAGCAGTTGGGGGACAGGGATTAACTATGGCTACACCTTC
TRBV19,NA,TRBJ1-2,NA,CASSISAAPSGYTF,TGTGCCAGTAGTATTTCGGCGGCCCCTTCTGGCTACACCTTC
TRBV30,TRBD1,TRBJ1-5,NA,CAWRRQGGNQPQHF,TGTGCCTGGAGGAGACAGGGGGGCAATCAGCCCCAGCATTTT
TRBV5-1,TRBD2,TRBJ2-3,NA,CASSYGTSGMGDTQYF,TGCGCCAGCAGCTACGGGACTAGCGGGATGGGGGATACGCAGTATTTT
TRBV7-2,TRBD1,TRBJ2-5,few,CASSFDRGKETQYF,TGTGCCAGCAGCTTTGACAGGGGAAAAGAGACCCAGTACTTC
TRBV5-6,NA,TRBJ1-2,few,CASSLGGGYGYTF,TGTGCCAGCAGCTTGGGAGGCGGCTATGGCTACACCTTC
TRBV6-4,NA,TRBJ1-5,NA,CASRIGHIYSNQPQHF,TGTGCCAGCAGGATTGGACACATCTATAGCAATCAGCCCCAGCATTTT
TRBV11-3,TRBD2,TRBJ2-1,NA,CASSLGWAGGSSYNEQFF,TGTGCCAGCAGCTTAGGCTGGGCGGGGGGGAGCTCCTACAATGAGCAGTTCTTC
TRBV5-4,NA,TRBJ1-2,NA,CASSLASVGTRRYGYTF,TGTGCCAGCAGCTTGGCCTCGGTAGGGACTCGGAGGTATGGCTACACCTTC
TRBV5-5,NA,TRBJ2-1,NA,CASSWGHEQFF,TGTGCCAGCAGCTGGGGCCATGAGCAGTTCTTC
TRBV6-5,NA,TRBJ2-7,NA,CASGGGVSYEQYF,TGTGCCAGCGGAGGGGGGGTTTCCTACGAGCAGTACTTC
TRBV10-2,NA,TRBJ1-1,NA,CASSESENVNTEAFF,TGCGCCAGCAGTGAGTCGGAGAATGTTAACACTGAAGCTTTCTTT
TRBV2,TRBD1,TRBJ2-5,NA,CASRVDRAQETQYF,TGTGCCAGCAGAGTCGACAGGGCCCAAGAGACCCAGTACTTC
TRBV4-1,TRBD1,TRBJ2-1,few,CASSQGPGQGRHNEQFF,TGCGCCAGCAGCCAAGGGCCGGGACAGGGGAGACACAATGAGCAGTTCTTC
TRBV6-5,NA,TRBJ2-2,once,CASIPGQVRPGELFF,TGTGCCAGCATCCCCGGCCAGGTCCGGCCCGGGGAGCTGTTTTTT
TRBV10-3,TRBD1,TRBJ2-5,NA,CAISADREETQYF,TGTGCCATCAGCGCCGACAGGGAAGAGACCCAGTACTTC
TRBV6-5,NA,TRBJ1-4,NA,CASSPSNEKLFF,TGTGCCAGCAGTCCCTCTAATGAAAAACTGTTTTTT
TRBV4-1,NA,TRBJ1-5,NA,CASSQDRAGVQPQHF,TGCGCCAGCAGCCAAGACAGGGCAGGGGTCCAGCCCCAGCATTTT
TRBV13,NA,TRBJ1-1,NA,CASSYKEGAEAFF,TGTGCCAGCAGCTACAAGGAGGGCGCTGAAGCTTTCTTT